Below are 28 T cell receptor beta chains sequenced from a single sample in a study of Ad26.COV2.S vaccination and SARS-CoV-2 variants. Only in-frame clones appear in the TCRdb table, and some are missing; sequencing was by immunoSEQ multiplex PCR. This table holds more than 150,000 clones, 87% found once. The sample here was peripheral blood, taken after recovery from COVID-19. The receptors derive from a human donor who had recovered from COVID-19.

This clone showed up just once. The CDR3 nucleotides are TGTGCCAGCAGCCAACAGGGCAAATTTCCCCACGAGCAGTACTTC. Encoded protein: CASSQQGKFPHEQYF. The chain uses TRBV3-1 (or the pseudogene TRBV3-2) and TRBJ2-7; the D gene is possibly TRBD1 (5 bases). From germline, CDR1 is LGHDT and CDR2 YNNKEL (reference sequence). CDR3 length equals 15 residues. The ends were cut back, 2 bases at V and 5 bases at J, with 16 bases in the middle.

The rearrangement joins TRBV18 to TRBJ2-7, with D uncertain. Between the trimmed V and J ends, which lost 6 bases and 5 bases, there was a span of 11 bases. This CDR3 has 12 residues. CDR1 and CDR2 from the germline V gene are KGHSH and LQKENI. The CDR3 here is CASSPRFDEQYF. In nucleotides, the CDR3 is TGTGCCAGCTCTCCCCGCTTCGACGAGCAGTACTTC.

The table lists this clone with a count of one. The gene calls are TRBV21-1 and TRBJ2-7; TRBD2 is taken as the D call from the table, unchecked against the DNA. TRBV21-1 is termed a pseudogene. This CDR3 contains 19 residues. The chain's CDR3 is CASSKAGLAGGLRSYEQYF. The CDR3 DNA reads as TGTGCCAGCAGCAAAGCGGGACTAGCGGGGGGGCTCCGCTCCTACGAGCAGTACTTC.

This chain links TRBV28 with TRBJ1-5; D is undetermined. This CDR3 contains 16 residues. From germline, CDR1 is MDHEN and CDR2 SYDVKM. Trimming took off 2 bases at V and 8 bases at J, with 19 bases between the two ends. The CDR3 DNA is TGTGCCAGCAGTTTAATCCCATCATTGGATATCAAGCCCCAGCATTTT. It specifies CASSLIPSLDIKPQHF.

This rearrangement joins TRBV6-5 to TRBJ1-5, with D hard to call. CDR1 and CDR2 from the germline V gene are MNHEY and SVGAGI. The CDR3 covers 14 residues. The germline V and J ends were trimmed by 9 bases and 1 base, with 13 bases remaining between them. CDR3 sequence: CASGSQGSNQPQHF. The CDR3 bases are TGTGCCAGTGGTAGTCAAGGCAGCAATCAGCCCCAGCATTTT.

This clone was counted a few times. CDR3 protein: CASSQDRGDQPQHF. The CDR3 region has the DNA TGTGCCAGCAGCCAAGATCGAGGGGATCAGCCCCAGCATTTT. The V and J genes are TRBV3-1 (or the pseudogene TRBV3-2) and TRBJ1-5; a possible D gene is TRBD1 (5 bases). The CDR3 has 14 residues. V was trimmed by 0 bases and J by 5 bases, leaving 8 bases between them. Germline values: CDR1 LGHDT, CDR2 YNNKEL (reference sequence).

J is TRBJ1-1 and V is TRBV9; D uncertain. Trimming took 0 bases from V and 6 from J, leaving 12 bases between them. Germline V gene lookup returns CDR1 SGDLS and CDR2 YYNGEE. The length of the CDR3 is 14 residues. Here the CDR3 DNA reads TGTGCCAGCAGCGTAGATCCCGAGCCGTCTGAAGCTTTCTTT. Protein sequence: CASSVDPEPSEAFF.

V usage is TRBV20-1 and J usage is TRBJ2-3; 12 bases agree with TRBD2. Germline lookup yields CDR1 DFQATT and CDR2 SNEGSKA (reference sequence). The CDR3 has 18 amino acids. Trimming at V came to 3 bases and at J to 2 bases, leaving 12 bases not matched to a gene. DNA of the CDR3: TGCAGTGCTAGTCCATCGGTTGGACTAGCGGGATACACAGATACGCAGTATTTT. It encodes CSASPSVGLAGYTDTQYF.

The genes are TRBV5-6 and TRBJ1-5, with 7 bases matching TRBD1. The junction had 12 bases not matched to a gene; V was cut back by 4 bases and J by 5 bases. CDR3 length: 16 residues. CDR1 is SGHDT and CDR2 is YYEEEE in the germline V gene. In DNA form, the CDR3 reads TGTGCCAGCAGCCTGGGATTTGGGCAGGGGGATCAGCCCCAGCATTTT. This translates into CASSLGFGQGDQPQHF.

The chain is built from TRBV25-1 and TRBJ1-4; no reliable D call. This CDR3 is built from 13 residues. The germline gives CDR1 MGHDK, CDR2 SYGVNS. The V and J ends lost 3 bases and 7 bases respectively, with 9 bases between them. CDR3 sequence (DNA): TGTGCCAGCAGTGAGGCAGCGTTTGAAAAACTGTTTTTT. Protein product: CASSEAAFEKLFF.

This chain links TRBV18 with TRBJ2-5; D not certain. Germline-derived CDR1 and CDR2 are KGHSH and LQKENI. V was trimmed by 8 bases and J by 5 bases, leaving 15 bases between them. CDR3 length: 13 amino acids. The CDR3 loop is CASHQKGWETQYF. The CDR3 nucleotides are TGTGCCAGCCACCAAAAAGGGTGGGAGACCCAGTACTTC.

V usage is TRBV27 and J usage is TRBJ1-5; D is perhaps TRBD1 (6 bases). V gave up 5 bases and J gave up 1 base, with 9 bases separating them. CDR1 and CDR2 (germline): MNHEY, SMNVEV (reference sequence). The CDR3 spans 14 residues. CDR3 in amino acids: CASSDTGSNQPQHF. For the CDR3, the DNA is TGTGCCAGCAGTGACACAGGGAGCAATCAGCCCCAGCATTTT.

The rearrangement uses TRBV2 and TRBJ2-1; D gene ambiguous. The germline V gene has CDR1 SNHLY and CDR2 FYNNEI. The CDR3 loop spans 11 amino acids. Trimming left V 6 bases short and J 2 bases short, with 2 bases between. CDR3 in DNA: TGTGCCAGCAGGACCTACAATGAGCAGTTCTTC. It encodes CASRTYNEQFF.

V usage is TRBV7-6 and J usage is TRBJ1-5, with D perhaps TRBD1 (6 bases). Trimming removed 6 bases at V and 1 base at J, with 13 bases between. Germline V gene lookup returns CDR1 SGHVS and CDR2 FNYEAQ. The CDR3 contains 15 residues. Written as DNA, the CDR3 is TGTGCCAGCAGTCAGGGGTCCCGAAGCAATCAGCCCCAGCATTTT. Translation gives CASSQGSRSNQPQHF.

The rearrangement uses TRBV12-3 or TRBV12-4 and TRBJ2-2; no clear D gene. The CDR3 consists of 11 residues. V gave up 11 bases and J gave up 7 bases, with 11 bases separating them. The CDR3, as DNA: TGTGCCTCAGCACTGGGCGGGGAGCTGTTTTTT. Its protein product is CASALGGELFF.

J is TRBJ2-7 and V is TRBV6-5; either TRBD1 or TRBD2 may supply D (5 bases each). The CDR3 extends over 14 amino acids. Germline loops: CDR1 MNHEY, CDR2 SVGAGI. V was clipped by 8 bases and J by 6 bases, with 20 bases between them. DNA for the CDR3: TGTGCCAGCGGGGCAGGGCAAGGGGAGAGCGAGCAGTACTTC. Translated, it gives CASGAGQGESEQYF.

This chain connects TRBV5-1 to TRBJ2-7; D ambiguous. Trimming shortened V by 1 base and J by 5 bases, and 7 bases separated the two germline ends. This CDR3 is built from 12 residues. Germline assignment: CDR1 SGHRS and CDR2 YFSETQ. CDR3 sequence (DNA): TGCGCCAGCAGCTTGTCCGCTAACGAGCAGTACTTC. It translates to CASSLSANEQYF.

The rearrangement links TRBV27 to TRBJ2-1, with unresolved D. The CDR3 covers 14 residues. CDR1 is MNHEY and CDR2 is SMNVEV in the germline V gene (reference sequence). V dropped 0 bases and J dropped 8 bases, with 11 bases sitting between them. For the CDR3, the DNA is TGTGCCAGCAGTTTATCGAATTGGGTCGATGAGCAGTTCTTC. The encoded protein is CASSLSNWVDEQFF.

V and J are TRBV7-9 and TRBJ1-4; the D gene is possibly TRBD1 (5 bases). The V gene's germline CDR1 is SEHNR and CDR2 FQNEAQ (reference sequence). The CDR3 spans 10 residues. The V and J ends lost 10 bases and 8 bases respectively, with 8 bases between them. As DNA, the CDR3 is TGTGCCACAGGGAACGAAAAACTGTTTTTT. Translated: CATGNEKLFF.

In nucleotides, the CDR3 is TGTGCCAGCAGCTTAGAGGGACTAACCGGCAATGAGCAGTTCTTC. Its protein product is CASSLEGLTGNEQFF. The chain has TRBV11-3 and TRBJ2-1, with 7 bases aligning to TRBD2. V was clipped by 0 bases and J by 6 bases; unmatched bases: 5. Germline loops: CDR1 SGHNT, CDR2 YENEEA. The CDR3 runs 15 residues. The whole variable domain, remainder taken from reference TRBV11-3 and TRBJ2-1, is EAGVVQSPRYKIIEKKQPVAFWCNPISGHNTLYWYLQNLGQGPELLIRYENEEAVDDSQLPKDRFSAERLKGVDSTLKIQPAELGDSAVYLCASSLEGLTGNEQFFGPGTRLTVL.

The chain joins TRBV5-6 to TRBJ2-7; TRBD2 might be the D (5 bases). CDR3 length equals 12 residues. Trimming removed 3 bases at V and 3 bases at J, with 7 bases between. Germline CDR1 and CDR2: SGHDT and YYEEEE. The CDR3 loop reads CASSSGLYEQYF. The CDR3 region has the DNA TGTGCCAGCAGCTCCGGACTCTACGAGCAGTACTTC.

The chain combines TRBV9 with TRBJ2-7; D remains unclear. The V end lost 0 bases, the J end lost 1 base, and 11 bases lay between the germline ends. The CDR3 has 15 residues. Germline V gene lookup returns CDR1 SGDLS and CDR2 YYNGEE. CDR3 amino acids: CASSVGVIESYEQYF. As DNA, the CDR3 is TGTGCCAGCAGCGTAGGTGTTATCGAGTCCTACGAGCAGTACTTC. Full variable domain (rest looked up from reference TRBV9 and TRBJ2-7): DSGVTQTPKHLITATGQRVTLRCSPRSGDLSVYWYQQSLDQGLQFLIQYYNGEERAKGNILERFSAQQFPDLHSELNLSSLELGDSALYFCASSVGVIESYEQYFGPGTRLTVT.

In this sample, this clone turned up a few times. The chain employs TRBV2 and TRBJ2-3, with D unresolved. Trimming cost V 5 bases and J 2 bases, with 2 bases left between them. Germline V lookup: CDR1 SNHLY, CDR2 FYNNEI. The CDR3 consists of 11 residues. The CDR3 bases are TGTGCCAGCAGTAACACAGATACGCAGTATTTT. This sequence encodes CASSNTDTQYF.

This rearrangement joins TRBV6-5 to TRBJ2-2; D possibly corresponds to TRBD1 (5 bases). Germline V CDR1 and CDR2: MNHEY, SVGAGI. The V gene lost 5 bases and the J gene lost 0 bases, with 10 bases spanning the gap. CDR3 length equals 15 residues. The CDR3: CASSHDSPNTGELFF. The CDR3 DNA reads TGTGCCAGCAGTCATGACAGCCCGAACACCGGGGAGCTGTTTTTT.

The rearrangement links TRBV2 to TRBJ1-6; D gene ambiguous. V dropped 3 bases and J dropped 3 bases, with 6 bases sitting between them. Germline V lookup: CDR1 SNHLY, CDR2 FYNNEI. The CDR3 sequence is 14 residues long. CDR3 sequence (DNA): TGTGCCAGCAGTGAGAACAGCTATAATTCACCCCTCCACTTT. Its translation: CASSENSYNSPLHF.

This rearrangement joins TRBV29-1 to TRBJ2-7; no definite D call. CDR3 length equals 13 residues. V was cut by 0 bases and J by 1 base, with 7 bases left in between. Germline CDR1 SQVTM, CDR2 ANQGSEA. CDR3 bases: TGCAGCGTTGAAGATCTCCATTCCTACGAGCAGTACTTC. Translated, it gives CSVEDLHSYEQYF.

The J gene is TRBJ2-2, the V gene TRBV18; TRBD2 matches 12 bases. With 3 bases clipped from V and 3 bases from J, the junction kept 5 bases outside the gene matches. CDR1 is KGHSH, CDR2 LQKENI, per germline. The CDR3 runs to 17 residues. CDR3 sequence (DNA): TGTGCCAGCTCACCTCTAGCGGGAGGGGGCGACACCGGGGAGCTGTTTTTT. Residues: CASSPLAGGGDTGELFF.

This clone has only one observation. The chain is built from TRBV9 and TRBJ2-1; 10 nucleotides agree with TRBD1. V lost 6 bases to trimming and J lost 9 bases; unmatched junction nucleotides: 12. Per the germline V gene, CDR1 is SGDLS and CDR2 is YYNGEE. This CDR3 comprises 15 residues. This CDR3 reads CASTSGTGARGEQFF. For the CDR3, the DNA is TGTGCCAGCACCTCCGGGACAGGGGCCCGGGGTGAGCAGTTCTTC.